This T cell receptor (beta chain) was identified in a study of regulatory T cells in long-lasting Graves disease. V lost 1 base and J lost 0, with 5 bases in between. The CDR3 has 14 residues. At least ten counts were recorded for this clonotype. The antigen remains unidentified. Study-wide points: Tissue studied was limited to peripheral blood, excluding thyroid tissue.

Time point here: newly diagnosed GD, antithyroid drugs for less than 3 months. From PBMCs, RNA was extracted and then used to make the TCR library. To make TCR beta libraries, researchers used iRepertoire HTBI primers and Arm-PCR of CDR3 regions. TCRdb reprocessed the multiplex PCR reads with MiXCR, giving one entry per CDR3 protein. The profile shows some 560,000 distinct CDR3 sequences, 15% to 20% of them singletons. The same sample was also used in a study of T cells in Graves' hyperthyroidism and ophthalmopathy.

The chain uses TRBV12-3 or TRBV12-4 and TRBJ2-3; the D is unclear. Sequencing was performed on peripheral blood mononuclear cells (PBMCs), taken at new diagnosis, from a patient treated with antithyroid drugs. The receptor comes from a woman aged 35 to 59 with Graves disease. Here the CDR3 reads CASSLVSSTDTQYF. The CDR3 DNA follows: TGTGCCAGCAGTTTAGTCTCTAGCACAGATACGCAGTATTTT.